This entry is about one TCR beta chain. Its antigen remains undetermined. No qualities accompany the bases; no much larger clone lies one base away. CDR1 and CDR2 (SGHTA, FQGNSA) derive from the germline V gene. Trimming accounts for 5 bases at V and 2 bases at J, while the number of junction bases matched to no gene is 7. The CDR3, from cysteine to phenylalanine, totals 16 residues. Just CDR3 DNA is preserved here, 48 bases in frame from base 1. This entry comes from a study of T cell changes during pregnancy in multiple sclerosis (dated by TCRdb to the late 2010s). About the full investigation: The study looked at changes in the T cell repertoire across pregnancy in women with multiple sclerosis.

Library prep was done by the immunoSEQ multiplex PCR assay. Not all clones reach the TCRdb copy of this immuneACCESS table, which keeps in-frame sequences only. Checked studies attribute under half of the gap to unresolved V genes and leave the rest unexplained. This sample holds about 110,000 clones; approximately 93% were observed only once. About 3% of the sample goes to the ten largest clones. Source: peripheral blood, taken after pregnancy. The V and J genes are TRBV7-2 and TRBJ2-3; TRBD2 aligns with 10 central bases. The sequence derives from a female donor with multiple sclerosis, enrolled in a pregnancy study. The CDR3 reads as follows: CASSRHSGGYTDTQYF. The DNA is TGTGCCAGCAGCCGCCATAGCGGGGGGTACACAGATACGCAGTATTTT.